A selection of T cell receptor beta chains follows, all from one sample in a study of blood T cell repertoires in COVID-19. Profiled with immunoSEQ multiplex PCR; TCRdb holds only in-frame clones, not every one. The data contain over 200,000 clones, approximately 90% of them singletons. The sequencing input was PBMCs or T cells enriched from blood (not recorded which). The receptors here all came from a man younger than 40 who had recovered from COVID-19. CDR3s leave out the opening cysteine and the closing phenylalanine or tryptophan.

CDR3 protein,V gene,CDR3 length
ASSYSRGNQPQH,TRBV6-5,12
ASSQDLGLARPRTDTQY,TRBV4-3,17
ASSPTGTRSLNEQF,TRBV7-7,14
ASSQDQGGLSYGYT,TRBV4-1,14
ASSFRTGNTEAF,TRBV5-4,12
ASSLAPGTLLYT,TRBV5-5,12
ASSYSSGLAGADTQY,TRBV6-2/TRBV6-3,15
SAPRGDMTADYT,TRBV29-1,12
ASSHPGESPLH,TRBV14,11
ASSQTSGKGEKTQY,TRBV3-1/TRBV3-2,14
ASSLVSGGPSLTDTQY,TRBV11-3,16
SVIFSVYEQY,TRBV29-1,10
ATSRDRGGYEQY,TRBV15,12
ASSLAGLAGDEQY,TRBV5-1,13
ASSFEGGDYEQY,TRBV11-2,12
ASSQLANPTYEQY,TRBV2,13
ASKPGTGPSYEQY,TRBV28,13
ASSQVIGQGGSYEQY,TRBV14,15
ASSLTPPGGRGSPEQY,TRBV7-9,16
ASSDDLSLGHSYNEQF,TRBV25-1,16
ASSSRAASTDTQY,TRBV7-2,13
ASSRGTGGRAEAF,TRBV4-1,13
ASSFTSGRNTGELF,TRBV11-3,14
ASSMGQTNTEAF,TRBV19,12
ASSFQGGQPQH,TRBV12-3/TRBV12-4,11
ASSQTTGASYEQY,TRBV6-2/TRBV6-3,13
AIRTGGNTDTQY,TRBV10-3,12
ASREKTGGGEKLF,TRBV5-1,13
ASSPSGHSTDTQY,TRBV7-9,13
ASAGVDEQY,TRBV7-9,9
ACTGQPTTNYGYT,TRBV30,13
ASSPPWGGTDTQY,TRBV18,13
ASSPQRASGNTIY,TRBV28,13
ASSHRTSGSSEEQF,TRBV4-3,14
AIGLQETQF,TRBV10-3,9
ASSHDRANEKLF,TRBV4-3,12
ASSMTGGGTEAF,TRBV10-2,12
ASSYSSGGYT,TRBV6-5,10
SVAGGGTEAF,TRBV29-1,10
ASSESSTGRSYEQY,TRBV10-1,14
ASSRDRGPYEQY,TRBV18,12
ASSVAPRSSGNTIY,TRBV9,14
ATSRVRSHGYT,TRBV15,11
SVELRGTNTYEQY,TRBV29-1,13
ASSPGTGNTIY,TRBV11-3,11
SVPIYNEQF,TRBV20-1,9
ASSIRDSKYGYT,TRBV19,12
ASSYSQGPNYGYT,TRBV6-5,13
ASSPGTGDYEQY,TRBV4-2,12
ASSLALGTSFYEQF,TRBV11-2,14
ASSLPNYRDGYT,TRBV11-2,12
ASSPLRGVYNEQF,TRBV5-5,13
SASRGTYSNQPQH,TRBV20-1,13